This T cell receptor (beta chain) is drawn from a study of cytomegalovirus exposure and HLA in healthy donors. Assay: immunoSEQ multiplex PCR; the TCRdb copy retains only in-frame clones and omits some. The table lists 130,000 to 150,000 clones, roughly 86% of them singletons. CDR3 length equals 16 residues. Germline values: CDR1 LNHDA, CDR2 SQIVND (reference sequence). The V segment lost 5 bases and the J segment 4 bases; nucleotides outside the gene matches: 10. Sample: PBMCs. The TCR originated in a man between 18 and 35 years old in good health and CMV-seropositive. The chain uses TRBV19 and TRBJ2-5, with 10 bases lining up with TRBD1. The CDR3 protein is CASSAWTGGTGETQYF. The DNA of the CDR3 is TGTGCCAGTAGTGCATGGACAGGGGGAACGGGAGAGACCCAGTACTTC. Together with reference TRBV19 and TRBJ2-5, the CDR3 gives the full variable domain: DGGITQSPKYLFRKEGQNVTLSCEQNLNHDAMYWYRQDPGQGLRLIYYSQIVNDFQKGDIAEGYSVSREKKESFPLTVTSAQKNPTAFYLCASSAWTGGTGETQYFGPGTRLLVL.